This TCR beta chain was sequenced during a study of identical twins. Germline loops: CDR1 DFQATT, CDR2 SNEGSKA (reference sequence). V gave up 5 bases and J gave up 5 bases, with 18 bases separating them. The CDR3 extends over 14 amino acids. MiXCR, applied by TCRdb to the 5' RACE reads, yields one record per CDR3 protein. Of 640,000 or so distinct CDR3 sequences listed, around 6% are singletons. The sequence was obtained from a man between 18 and 35 years old in good health. The V and J genes are TRBV20-1 and TRBJ2-5, with D perhaps matching TRBD1 or TRBD2 (6 bases each). Specimen: naive T cells sorted from blood. The CDR3 DNA sequence: TGCAGTGCTGAAGACAGGAGGGCTTTGGAGACCCAGTACTTC. Residues: CSAEDRRALETQYF.